The rows below give T cell receptor beta chains drawn from one sample of a study of CD8+CD57+ T cells in acquired aplastic anemia. TCRdb ran MiXCR on the reads and lists one entry per CDR3 protein. Among about 420,000 distinct CDR3 sequences, roughly 68% were seen once, and the ten largest hold under 5%. Specimen: sorted CD4+, CD8+, or CD8+CD57+ T cells (not recorded which) from PBMCs. The receptors shown here come from a human donor in good health, serving as a control. The CDR3 runs from the conserved cysteine through the conserved F or W. Each record gives: V gene, CDR3 protein.

v_gene: TRBV2
CDR3aa: CASSEAVVQEYF

v_gene: TRBV24-1
CDR3aa: CATSTVLSEQMF

v_gene: TRBV9
CDR3aa: CASSVGAGFQETQYF

v_gene: TRBV19
CDR3aa: CASRYPRAGYTF

v_gene: TRBV20-1
CDR3aa: CSARLGLAGGPDTQYF

v_gene: TRBV9
CDR3aa: CASSVDWGTEAFF

v_gene: TRBV11-1
CDR3aa: CASTFGGSGNTIYF

v_gene: TRBV7-9
CDR3aa: CASSGARGRFEKYIYF

v_gene: TRBV30
CDR3aa: CAWHEGRKSNQPQHF

v_gene: TRBV7-2
CDR3aa: CASSRTVVEDIF

v_gene: TRBV11-2
CDR3aa: CASSLCHGKDTQYF

v_gene: TRBV24-1
CDR3aa: CATSDSGTAFYGYTF

v_gene: TRBV6-2/TRBV6-3
CDR3aa: CASTHTDTQYF

v_gene: TRBV7-8
CDR3aa: CASSSNRAADALFF

v_gene: TRBV2
CDR3aa: CASSGGQGQETQYF